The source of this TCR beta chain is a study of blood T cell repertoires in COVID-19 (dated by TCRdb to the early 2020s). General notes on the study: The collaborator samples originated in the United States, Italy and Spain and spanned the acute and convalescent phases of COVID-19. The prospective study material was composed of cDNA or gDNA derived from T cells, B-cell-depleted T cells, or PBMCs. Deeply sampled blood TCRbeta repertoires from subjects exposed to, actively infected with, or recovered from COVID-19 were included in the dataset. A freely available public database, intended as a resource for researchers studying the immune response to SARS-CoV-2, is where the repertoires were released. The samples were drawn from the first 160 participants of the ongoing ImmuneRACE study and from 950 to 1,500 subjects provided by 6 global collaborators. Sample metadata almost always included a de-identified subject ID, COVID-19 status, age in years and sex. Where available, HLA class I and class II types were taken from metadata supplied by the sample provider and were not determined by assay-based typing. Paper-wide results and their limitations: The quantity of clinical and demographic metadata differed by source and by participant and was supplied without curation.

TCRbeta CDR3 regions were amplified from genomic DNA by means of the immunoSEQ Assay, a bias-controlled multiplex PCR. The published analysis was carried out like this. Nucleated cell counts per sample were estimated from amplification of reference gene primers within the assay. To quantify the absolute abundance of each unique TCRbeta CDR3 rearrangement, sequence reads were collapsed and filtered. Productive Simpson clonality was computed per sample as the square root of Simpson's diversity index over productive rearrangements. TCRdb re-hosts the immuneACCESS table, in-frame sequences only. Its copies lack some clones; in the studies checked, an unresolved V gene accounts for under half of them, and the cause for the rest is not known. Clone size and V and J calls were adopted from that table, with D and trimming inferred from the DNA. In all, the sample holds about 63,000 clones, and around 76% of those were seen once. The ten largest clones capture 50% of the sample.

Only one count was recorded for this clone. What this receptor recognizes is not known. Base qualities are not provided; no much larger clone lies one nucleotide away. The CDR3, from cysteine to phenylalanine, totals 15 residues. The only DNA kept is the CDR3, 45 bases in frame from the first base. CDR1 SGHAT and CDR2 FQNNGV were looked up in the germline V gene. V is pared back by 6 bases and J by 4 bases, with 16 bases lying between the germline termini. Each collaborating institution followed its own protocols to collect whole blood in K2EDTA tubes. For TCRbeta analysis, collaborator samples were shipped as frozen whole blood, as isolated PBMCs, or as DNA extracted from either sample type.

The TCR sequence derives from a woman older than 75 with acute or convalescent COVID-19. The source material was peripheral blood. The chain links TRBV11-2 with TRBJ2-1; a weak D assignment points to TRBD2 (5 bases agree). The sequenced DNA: TGTGCCAGCAGTGTTGGGCGGGCCCAATACAATGAGCAGTTCTTC. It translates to CASSVGRAQYNEQFF. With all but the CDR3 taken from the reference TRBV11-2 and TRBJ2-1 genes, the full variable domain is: EAGVAQSPRYKIIEKRQSVAFWCNPISGHATLYWYQQILGQGPKLLIQFQNNGVVDDSQLPKDRFSAERLKGVDSTLKIQPAKLEDSAVYLCASSVGRAQYNEQFFGPGTRLTVL.